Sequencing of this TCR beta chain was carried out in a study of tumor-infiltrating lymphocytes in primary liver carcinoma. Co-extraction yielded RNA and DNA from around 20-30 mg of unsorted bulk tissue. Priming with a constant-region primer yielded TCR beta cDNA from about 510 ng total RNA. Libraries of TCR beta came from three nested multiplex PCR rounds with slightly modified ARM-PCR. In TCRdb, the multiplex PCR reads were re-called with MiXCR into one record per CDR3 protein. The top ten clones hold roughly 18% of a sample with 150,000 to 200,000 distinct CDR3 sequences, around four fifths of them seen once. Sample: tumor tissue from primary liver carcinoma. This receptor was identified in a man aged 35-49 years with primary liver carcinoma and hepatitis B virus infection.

The chain's CDR3 is CASSLYHRGRYTGELFF. CDR3 in DNA: TGTGCCAGCAGCTTATATCATCGGGGTAGATACACCGGGGAGCTGTTTTTT. This chain joins TRBV11-2 and TRBJ2-2, with a weak D call TRBD2 (5 bases). The V gene lost 2 bases and the J gene lost 3 bases, with 16 bases spanning the gap. CDR1 is SGHAT, CDR2 FQNNGV, per germline. The CDR3 runs to 17 residues. Full variable domain (rest looked up from reference TRBV11-2 and TRBJ2-2): EAGVAQSPRYKIIEKRQSVAFWCNPISGHATLYWYQQILGQGPKLLIQFQNNGVVDDSQLPKDRFSAERLKGVDSTLKIQPAKLEDSAVYLCASSLYHRGRYTGELFFGEGSRLTVL.